This entry lists 32 T cell receptor beta chains sequenced from one sample in a study of cytomegalovirus exposure and HLA in healthy donors. The study ran its PCR with 60 Vbeta and 13 Jbeta primers. TCRdb's copy holds only in-frame clones and misses some; the assay was immunoSEQ multiplex PCR. The data contain roughly 160,000 clones, over 75% of them singletons. The sequencing sample was made of PBMCs. The source is a man aged 35-49 years in good health and CMV-seronegative.

V usage is TRBV11-2 and J usage is TRBJ2-7; possibly TRBD2 for D (6 bases). Trimming removed 1 base from V and 9 bases from J, with 19 bases in between. The V gene's germline CDR1 is SGHAT and CDR2 FQNNGV. This CDR3 spans 15 amino acids. The CDR3 nucleotides read TGTGCCAGCAGCTTAGGCGGGACTCGGGCAGCGGTGCAGTACTTC. Protein sequence: CASSLGGTRAAVQYF.

This rearrangement joins TRBV5-1 to TRBJ2-7, with 9 bases fitting TRBD2. CDR1 is SGHRS and CDR2 is YFSETQ in the germline V gene. This CDR3 spans 14 amino acids. The ends lost 3 bases at V and 3 bases at J; junction bases unmatched: 4. The CDR3 nucleotides read TGCGCCAGCAGCTCAAGCGGGGGGAACTACGAGCAGTACTTC. It yields the protein CASSSSGGNYEQYF.

This clone has only one observation. In DNA, the CDR3 is TGTGCCAGCAGGAACACAGGGGGCGACGAGCAGTACTTC. Its translation: CASRNTGGDEQYF. The genes are TRBV7-2 and TRBJ2-7; 9 bases align to TRBD1. Germline-derived CDR1 and CDR2 are SGHTA and FQGNSA. The CDR3 covers 13 residues. Germline trimming cut 6 bases from V and 5 bases from J; bases unmatched to any gene: 5.

The CDR3 region has the DNA TGTGCCAGCAGCTTAGTTCAACAGGGGCCCGGGGGCTACACCTTC. Protein: CASSLVQQGPGGYTF. V and J are TRBV7-2 and TRBJ1-2; the match to TRBD1 covers 7 bases. V gave up 1 base and J gave up 8 bases; unmatched junction bases: 10. Germline V gene data show CDR1 as SGHTA and CDR2 as FQGNSA. The length of the CDR3 is 15 residues.

The chain couples TRBV6-6 to TRBJ2-7; 7 bases align to TRBD2. Unmatched junction bases numbered 1, after V lost 5 bases and J lost 3 bases. This CDR3 contains 12 residues. Germline CDR1 is MNHNY and CDR2 is SVGAGI (reference sequence). The CDR3 is CASSRDYYEQYF. CDR3 nucleotide sequence: TGTGCCAGCAGTCGGGACTACTACGAGCAGTACTTC.

The CDR3 is CASSGGEGYEQYF. The CDR3 coding sequence is TGTGCCAGCAGCGGCGGAGAGGGCTACGAGCAGTACTTC. The chain combines TRBV9 with TRBJ2-7, with a possible D match to TRBD2 (5 bases). CDR1 is SGDLS and CDR2 is YYNGEE in the germline V gene. The CDR3 is 13 residues long. V lost 3 bases to trimming and J lost 3 bases, with 10 bases between them.

The V and J genes are TRBV7-8 and TRBJ2-5, with 10 bases identical to TRBD2. V was pared by 5 bases and J by 0 bases, with 3 bases of the junction left unmatched. Germline lookup yields CDR1 SGHVS and CDR2 FQNEAQ. The CDR3 covers 15 residues. DNA of the CDR3: TGTGCCAGCAGCCTGACTAGCGGGTACCAAGAGACCCAGTACTTC. Translation gives CASSLTSGYQETQYF.

This clone was counted once. This sequence joins TRBV7-6 and TRBJ2-7, with D perhaps TRBD1 (6 bases). Between the trimmed V and J ends, which lost 5 bases and 4 bases, there was a span of 15 bases. Looked up from germline, CDR1 is SGHVS and CDR2 is FNYEAQ. The CDR3 consists of 14 residues. CDR3 bases: TGTGCCAGCAGCCCATCTTGGGGGCCTTACGAGCAGTACTTC. Translated: CASSPSWGPYEQYF.

V is TRBV19 and J is TRBJ1-1; TRBD1 matches at 8 bases. CDR3 length equals 14 residues. V trimming: 4 bases; J trimming: 5 bases; junction bases outside the gene matches: 6. Looked up from germline, CDR1 is LNHDA and CDR2 is SQIVND (reference sequence). The CDR3 sequence: CASSSHRGTTEAFF. The CDR3 DNA follows: TGTGCCAGTAGTAGCCACAGGGGGACGACTGAAGCTTTCTTT.

V and J are TRBV28 and TRBJ2-3, with 8 bases lining up with TRBD2. Germline V lookup: CDR1 MDHEN, CDR2 SYDVKM. V dropped 5 bases and J dropped 8; count of bases not matched to a gene: 3. This CDR3 comprises 12 residues. The CDR3 sequence is CASSPGTSTQYF. CDR3 nucleotide sequence: TGTGCCAGCAGTCCCGGGACTAGTACGCAGTATTTT.

This rearrangement joins TRBV4-2 to TRBJ2-7; tentatively, D is TRBD2 (5 bases). V lost 0 bases and J 5 bases, leaving 14 bases between the germline ends. This CDR3 has 15 residues. The germline gives CDR1 LGHNA, CDR2 YNFKEQ. The DNA for the CDR3 is TGTGCCAGCAGCCAAGATCGGGGTACAAGTGACGAGCAGTACTTC. Amino acid sequence: CASSQDRGTSDEQYF.

This chain uses TRBV6-6 with TRBJ2-5, with TRBD1 matching over 7 bases. The CDR3 consists of 12 residues. The germline V gene encodes CDR1 MNHNY and CDR2 SVGAGI (reference sequence). V lost 8 bases to trimming and J lost 1 base; unmatched junction nucleotides: 1. In nucleotides, the CDR3 is TGTGCCAGCGGGGACAGCCAAGAGACCCAGTACTTC. This gives the protein CASGDSQETQYF.

The DNA for the CDR3 is TGCGCCAGCAGCCAAGAGGGGACTAGCGGGGGCACAGATACGCAGTATTTT. Translated, it gives CASSQEGTSGGTDTQYF. The chain couples TRBV4-1 to TRBJ2-3, with 13 nucleotides matching TRBD2. V trimming: 0 bases; J trimming: 1 base; junction bases outside the gene matches: 1. In germline, CDR1 is MGHRA, CDR2 YSYEKL. The CDR3 loop spans 17 amino acids.

The chain couples TRBV7-9 to TRBJ2-2; perhaps TRBD1 as D (6 bases). With 5 bases removed from V and 6 bases from J, the gap between germline ends came to 16 bases. The CDR3 consists of 15 residues. CDR1 and CDR2 from the germline V gene are SEHNR and FQNEAQ (reference sequence). The CDR3 nucleotides are TGTGCCAGCAGCCCCCAGGGGAAATCTGCCGGGGAGCTGTTTTTT. Its translation is CASSPQGKSAGELFF. The complete variable domain, with remaining parts taken from reference TRBV7-9 and TRBJ2-2, reads DTGVSQNPRHKITKRGQNVTFRCDPISEHNRLYWYRQTLGQGPEFLTYFQNEAQLEKSRLLSDRFSAERPKGSFSTLEIQRTEQGDSAMYLCASSPQGKSAGELFFGEGSRLTVL.

The chain couples TRBV19 to TRBJ2-1; 8 nucleotides match TRBD1. This CDR3 contains 16 residues. Germline CDR1 is LNHDA and CDR2 is SQIVND (reference sequence). V trimming: 5 bases; J trimming: 2 bases; junction bases outside the gene matches: 8. The CDR3, as DNA: TGTGCCAGTAGTTTCGACAGGGGCGGAACCTACAATGAGCAGTTCTTC. It translates to CASSFDRGGTYNEQFF. Drawing the rest from reference TRBV19 and TRBJ2-1, the complete variable domain is DGGITQSPKYLFRKEGQNVTLSCEQNLNHDAMYWYRQDPGQGLRLIYYSQIVNDFQKGDIAEGYSVSREKKESFPLTVTSAQKNPTAFYLCASSFDRGGTYNEQFFGPGTRLTVL.

The CDR3: CASSLGGTGGKDTQYF. The DNA for the CDR3 is TGTGCCAGCAGCTTAGGGGGGACAGGGGGCAAAGATACGCAGTATTTT. The chain combines TRBV11-2 with TRBJ2-3; the match to TRBD1 covers 12 bases. The junction had 4 bases not matched to a gene; V was cut back by 1 base and J by 5 bases. CDR3 length: 16 amino acids. Germline loops: CDR1 SGHAT, CDR2 FQNNGV.

This clone turned up a few times. The rearrangement joins TRBV4-3 to TRBJ2-7; the match to TRBD2 covers 7 bases. The CDR3 has 13 residues. The germline gives CDR1 LGHNA, CDR2 YSLEER. Trimming removed 0 bases from V and 6 bases from J; junction bases left unmatched: 2. The CDR3 reads CASSQEGGFEQYF. Written as DNA, the CDR3 is TGCGCCAGCAGCCAAGAGGGAGGGTTCGAGCAGTACTTC.

V is TRBV6-6 and J is TRBJ1-6, with a tentative D call TRBD1 (5 bases). The CDR3 runs 16 residues. CDR1 and CDR2 from the germline V gene are MNHNY and SVGAGI (reference sequence). The V end was cut by 2 bases, the J end by 9 bases, with 17 bases between. The CDR3 DNA is TGTGCCAGCAGTTACCCAACCGGGGGTGGAGGTTCACCCCTCCACTTT. Translation: CASSYPTGGGGSPLHF.

The chain recombines TRBV7-2 with TRBJ1-3, with TRBD1 matching over 8 bases. Germline-derived CDR1 and CDR2 are SGHTA and FQGNSA. Trimming at V came to 4 bases and at J to 2 bases, leaving 10 bases not matched to a gene. This CDR3 is 17 amino acids long. CDR3 in DNA: TGTGCCAGCAGCTCTGCAAGAACGGGACAGGCTGGAAACACCATATATTTT. The encoded protein is CASSSARTGQAGNTIYF.

The gene calls are TRBV2 and TRBJ1-3; TRBD1 aligns across 7 bases. The V gene's germline CDR1 is SNHLY and CDR2 FYNNEI. V lost 7 bases, J lost 4 bases, and 13 bases stayed unmatched. This CDR3 has 16 amino acids. The CDR3 DNA reads as TGTGCCAGCATTTCGCCCAGGGGGATTGCGGGAAACACCATATATTTT. Protein product: CASISPRGIAGNTIYF. Combining the CDR3 with reference TRBV2 and TRBJ1-3 gives the whole variable domain EPEVTQTPSHQVTQMGQEVILRCVPISNHLYFYWYRQILGQKVEFLVSFYNNEISEKSEIFDDQFSVERPDGSNFTLKIRSTKLEDSAMYFCASISPRGIAGNTIYFGEGSWLTVV.

This clone turned up a few times. V and J are TRBV30 and TRBJ1-2, with 7 bases aligning to TRBD1. V was clipped by 4 bases and J by 4 bases; unmatched bases: 3. Germline values: CDR1 GTSNPN, CDR2 SVGIG (reference sequence). The CDR3 covers 12 residues. This chain's CDR3 is CAWNGDSYGYTF. In nucleotides, the CDR3 is TGTGCCTGGAATGGGGACAGCTATGGCTACACCTTC.

This clone has only a few counts. The chain links TRBV19 to TRBJ2-1, with TRBD2 identical over 7 bases. The CDR3 is 16 amino acids. The V and J ends lost 6 bases and 7 bases, in that order; junction bases with no gene match: 15. Germline CDR1 LNHDA, CDR2 SQIVND (reference sequence). The CDR3 reads CASRWSAGRGENEQFF. Here the CDR3 DNA reads TGTGCCAGTAGATGGTCAGCGGGAAGAGGGGAGAATGAGCAGTTCTTC.

The chain couples TRBV7-6 to TRBJ2-7; the D gene is possibly TRBD1 (6 bases). The CDR3 is 14 amino acids. Trimming pared 0 bases from V and 5 bases from J, leaving 11 bases between. Per germline, CDR1 SGHVS and CDR2 FNYEAQ. In DNA, the CDR3 is TGTGCCAGCAGCTTAGCTGGGGGCTTGGACGAGCAGTACTTC. It codes for CASSLAGGLDEQYF.

Details on this clone: Other DNA sequences in the sample encode the same CDR3. The CDR3 DNA reads TGCAGCGTTGAAGACCCCGGGACAAGGACTTTCTATGGCTACACCTTC. Translating gives CSVEDPGTRTFYGYTF. The rearrangement links TRBV29-1 to TRBJ1-2, with D possibly matching TRBD1 (6 bases). CDR3 size: 16 residues. V was trimmed by 0 bases and J by 4 bases, leaving 18 bases between them. The germline V gene has CDR1 SQVTM and CDR2 ANQGSEA.

V and J are TRBV5-1 and TRBJ2-5; D remains ambiguous. The better agreement between TRBJ2-7 and the DNA end casts doubt on the J call. The germline V gene has CDR1 SGHRS and CDR2 YFSETQ. The CDR3 runs 12 residues. CDR3 amino acids: CASRVPFGEQYF. In nucleotides, the CDR3 is TGCGCCAGCCGGGTGCCCTTCGGCGAGCAGTACTTC.

The chain couples TRBV18 to TRBJ2-7; 9 bases are shared with TRBD2. V was pared by 6 bases and J by 2 bases, with 11 bases of the junction left unmatched. Germline V gene data show CDR1 as KGHSH and CDR2 as LQKENI. The CDR3 totals 16 residues. CDR3: CASSLSGTSSTYEQYF. The DNA for the CDR3 is TGTGCCAGCTCCCTGTCCGGGACTAGCTCTACCTACGAGCAGTACTTC.

This sequence joins TRBV7-9 and TRBJ1-3, with D perhaps TRBD1 (5 bases). Per the germline V gene, CDR1 is SEHNR and CDR2 is FQNEAQ (reference sequence). CDR3 size: 14 residues. V lost 0 bases and J lost 4, with 7 bases in between. The CDR3, as DNA: TGTGCCAGCAGCTTAGCGGCAGGGGGAAACACCATATATTTT. Translated, it gives CASSLAAGGNTIYF.

The CDR3 here is CASSMWVGLNQPQHF. In DNA form, the CDR3 reads TGTGCCAGTAGTATGTGGGTCGGGTTAAATCAGCCCCAGCATTTT. This chain connects TRBV19 to TRBJ1-5; unclear D gene. Trimming shortened V by 3 bases and J by 4 bases, and 13 bases separated the two germline ends. The CDR3 contains 15 residues. CDR1 and CDR2 (germline): LNHDA, SQIVND (reference sequence).

This clone was counted a single time. The rearrangement links TRBV13 to TRBJ2-5; 7 bases match TRBD1. CDR3 length: 20 amino acids. Trimming at V came to 0 bases and at J to 6 bases, leaving 22 bases not matched to a gene. Per the germline V gene, CDR1 is PRHDT and CDR2 is FYEKMQ (reference sequence). CDR3 nucleotide sequence: TGTGCCAGCAGCTTAGGCCCAACGCTACTAGACAGGGCGAGAATGAAGACCCAGTACTTC. It is translated as CASSLGPTLLDRARMKTQYF.

This chain uses TRBV30 with TRBJ2-1; 8 bases match TRBD1. CDR3 length: 12 residues. CDR1 and CDR2 (germline): GTSNPN, SVGIG (reference sequence). With V trimmed by 5 bases and J by 6 bases, 3 bases remained unmatched. Here the CDR3 reads CAWATGGNEQFF. The CDR3 DNA follows: TGTGCCTGGGCAACAGGGGGCAATGAGCAGTTCTTC.

This clone was counted only a few times. The genes are TRBV9 and TRBJ2-2; 8 bases match TRBD1. Germline trimming cut 0 bases from V and 4 bases from J; bases unmatched to any gene: 2. Germline-derived CDR1 and CDR2 are SGDLS and YYNGEE. This CDR3 spans 15 amino acids. As DNA, the CDR3 is TGTGCCAGCAGCGTAGAAACAGGGGGCACCGGGGAGCTGTTTTTT. It yields the protein CASSVETGGTGELFF. Looking up the rest from reference TRBV9 and TRBJ2-2 gives the full variable domain: DSGVTQTPKHLITATGQRVTLRCSPRSGDLSVYWYQQSLDQGLQFLIQYYNGEERAKGNILERFSAQQFPDLHSELNLSSLELGDSALYFCASSVETGGTGELFFGEGSRLTVL.

The rearrangement joins TRBV5-1 to TRBJ1-2; weak D call: TRBD1 (5 bases). The CDR3 sequence is 14 residues long. Trimming removed 4 bases from V and 0 bases from J, with 10 bases in between. The germline V gene has CDR1 SGHRS and CDR2 YFSETQ. The CDR3 DNA is TGCGCCAGCAGCCCCCAGACAGCTAACTATGGCTACACCTTC. This translates into CASSPQTANYGYTF.